These 10 T cell receptor beta chains came from one sample sequenced in a study of metastatic and nonmetastatic thyroid tumors. TCRdb reassembled clones from the PCR reads with MiXCR. The table shows 9,000 or so clones, with 14% to 15% occurring only once. All patients were treatment-naive before thyroid surgery. The sample comprised blood. Receptors originate from a female donor with papillary thyroid cancer or a benign thyroid nodule (not recorded which). Some clones in this sample may be carry-over from other donors' samples.

As to this clone: This could be a read error, since a much larger clone is one nucleotide away. The chain carries TRBV15 and TRBJ2-3; tentative D call: TRBD1 (6 bases). The CDR3 spans 15 residues. Germline loops: CDR1 LNHNV, CDR2 YYDKDF (reference sequence). With 4 bases removed from V and 5 bases from J, the gap between germline ends came to 16 bases. The CDR3 sequence is CATSIRTVLRDTQYF. CDR3 nucleotide sequence: TGTGCCACCAGCATCCGGACAGTGCTAAGAGATACGCAGTATTTT. The full variable domain, in which reference TRBV15 and TRBJ2-3 provide the parts outside the CDR3, is DAMVIQNPRYQVTQFGKPVTLSCSQTLNHNVMYWYQQKSSQAPKLLFHYYDKDFNNEADTPDNFQSRRPNTSFCFLDIRSPGLGDTAMYLCATSIRTVLRDTQYFGPGTRLTVL.

This clone occurred many times. The chain couples TRBV6-2 or TRBV6-3 to TRBJ2-4; 11 nucleotides match TRBD2. J was trimmed by 4 bases and V by 6 bases; bases with no gene match: 8. CDR1 and CDR2 from the germline V gene are MNHEY and SVGEGT. The CDR3 is 16 residues long. CDR3 region: CASSPLRTSGKNIQYF. The CDR3 DNA is TGTGCCAGCAGCCCTCTCCGGACTAGCGGGAAAAACATTCAGTACTTC.

This clone was counted only a few times. This may arise from a read error, as a much more abundant clone is one base away. This chain links TRBV20-1 with TRBJ2-7, with D perhaps assigned TRBD1 or TRBD2 (5 bases each). V was cut by 6 bases and J by 4 bases, with 19 bases left in between. CDR1 and CDR2 (germline): DFQATT, SNEGSKA (reference sequence). This CDR3 spans 14 amino acids. Here the CDR3 reads CSAGLVGEGYEQYF. Written as DNA, the CDR3 is TGCAGTGCGGGGCTGGTGGGAGAAGGGTACGAGCAGTACTTC.

This clone was seen repeatedly, ten times or more. V is TRBV6-1 and J is TRBJ2-7, with D uncertain. The CDR3 loop spans 13 amino acids. Deletions cut 6 bases from V and 4 bases from J, with 13 bases between. CDR1 MNHNS and CDR2 SASEGT come from the germline V gene. This chain's CDR3 is CASRLGPMYEQYF. For the CDR3, the DNA is TGTGCCAGCAGACTCGGGCCAATGTACGAGCAGTACTTC.

This clone is labeled medium-sized (0.01 to 0.1%). This chain links TRBV24-1 with TRBJ2-2; no clear D. The CDR3 contains 13 residues. Germline-derived CDR1 and CDR2 are KGHDR and SFDVKD. V was cut by 2 bases and J by 8 bases, with 8 bases left in between. CDR3 loop: CATSDSTHGELFF. The CDR3 bases are TGTGCCACCAGTGATTCGACTCATGGGGAGCTGTTTTTT.

This rearrangement joins TRBV20-1 to TRBJ2-7; D uncertain. The CDR3 has 11 amino acids. Germline V gives CDR1 DFQATT, CDR2 SNEGSKA (reference sequence). V shed 3 bases and J shed 6 bases, with 9 bases lying between them. This chain's CDR3 is CSASPGFEQYF. The CDR3 DNA sequence: TGCAGTGCTAGCCCCGGATTCGAGCAGTACTTC.

This sequence joins TRBV6-1 and TRBJ1-3; the D gene is possibly TRBD1 (5 bases). There are 15 residues in the CDR3. CDR1 and CDR2 from the germline V gene are MNHNS and SASEGT. Trimming took off 2 bases at V and 4 bases at J, with 12 bases between the two ends. CDR3 DNA sequence: TGTGCCAGCAGTGAACAGGGATCTGGGGGAAACACCATATATTTT. Its protein is CASSEQGSGGNTIYF.

This clone is medium-sized within its sample. CDR3 protein: CASSLGPGGDEQFF. The CDR3 DNA reads TGTGCCAGCAGCTTAGGTCCAGGGGGGGATGAGCAGTTCTTC. The chain carries TRBV7-2 and TRBJ2-1; possibly TRBD1 or TRBD2 for D (7 bases each). Germline assignment: CDR1 SGHTA and CDR2 FQGNSA. V gave up 1 base and J gave up 8 bases, with 12 bases separating them. There are 14 residues in the CDR3. Looking up the rest from reference TRBV7-2 and TRBJ2-1 gives the full variable domain: GAGVSQSPSNKVTEKGKDVELRCDPISGHTALYWYRQSLGQGLEFLIYFQGNSAPDKSGLPSDRFSAERTGGSVSTLTIQRTQQEDSAVYLCASSLGPGGDEQFFGPGTRLTVL.

This clone has at least ten counts. The chain recombines TRBV7-9 with TRBJ2-5, with 11 bases that match TRBD2. The ends lost 1 base at V and 4 bases at J; junction bases unmatched: 2. The CDR3 loop spans 15 amino acids. Germline lookup yields CDR1 SEHNR and CDR2 FQNEAQ (reference sequence). This CDR3 is CASSLGLAGIETQYF. CDR3 DNA sequence: TGTGCCAGCAGCTTAGGACTAGCGGGAATAGAGACCCAGTACTTC.

Within the sample, this clone is medium-sized (0.01 to 0.1%). The gene calls are TRBV27 and TRBJ2-3, with 8 positions matching TRBD2. This CDR3 is 14 amino acids long. V was clipped by 7 bases and J by 5 bases; unmatched bases: 8. Per the germline V gene, CDR1 is MNHEY and CDR2 is SMNVEV (reference sequence). Here the CDR3 reads CASTGIAGRDTQYF. CDR3 in DNA: TGTGCCAGCACGGGAATAGCGGGAAGAGATACGCAGTATTTT.